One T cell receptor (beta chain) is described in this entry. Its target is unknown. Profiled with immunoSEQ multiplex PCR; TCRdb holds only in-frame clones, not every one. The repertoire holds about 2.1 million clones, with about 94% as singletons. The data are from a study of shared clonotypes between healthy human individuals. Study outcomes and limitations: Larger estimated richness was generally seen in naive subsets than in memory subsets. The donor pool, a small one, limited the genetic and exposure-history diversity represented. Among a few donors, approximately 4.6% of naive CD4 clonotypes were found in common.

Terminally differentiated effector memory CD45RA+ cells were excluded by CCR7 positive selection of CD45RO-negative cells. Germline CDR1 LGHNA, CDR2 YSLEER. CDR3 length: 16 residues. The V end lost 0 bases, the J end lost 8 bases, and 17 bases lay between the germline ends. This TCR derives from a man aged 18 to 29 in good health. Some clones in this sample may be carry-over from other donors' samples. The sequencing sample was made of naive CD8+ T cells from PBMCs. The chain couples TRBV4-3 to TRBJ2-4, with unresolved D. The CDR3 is CASSQDVLGEHDIQYF. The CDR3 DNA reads TGCGCCAGCAGCCAAGACGTTCTAGGCGAGCACGACATTCAGTACTTC.